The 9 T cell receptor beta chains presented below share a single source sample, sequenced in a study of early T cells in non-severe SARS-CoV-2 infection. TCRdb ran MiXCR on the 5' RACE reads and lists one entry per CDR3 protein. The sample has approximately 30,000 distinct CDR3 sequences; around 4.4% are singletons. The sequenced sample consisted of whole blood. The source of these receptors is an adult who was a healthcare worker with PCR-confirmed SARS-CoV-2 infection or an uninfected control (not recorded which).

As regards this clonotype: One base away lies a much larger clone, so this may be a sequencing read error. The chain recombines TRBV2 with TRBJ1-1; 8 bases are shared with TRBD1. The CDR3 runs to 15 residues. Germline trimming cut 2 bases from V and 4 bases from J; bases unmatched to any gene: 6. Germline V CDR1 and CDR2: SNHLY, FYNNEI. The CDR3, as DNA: TGTGCCAGCAGTGAAAATACAGGGGGATCCACTGAAGCTTTCTTT. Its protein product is CASSENTGGSTEAFF.

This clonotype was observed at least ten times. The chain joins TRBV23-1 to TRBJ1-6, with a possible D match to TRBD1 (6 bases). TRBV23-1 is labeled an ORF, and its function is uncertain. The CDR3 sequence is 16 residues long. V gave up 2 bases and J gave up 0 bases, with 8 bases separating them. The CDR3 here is CASSQRGSSYNSPLHF. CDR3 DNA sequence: TGCGCCAGCAGTCAAAGGGGGAGCTCCTATAATTCACCCCTCCACTTT.

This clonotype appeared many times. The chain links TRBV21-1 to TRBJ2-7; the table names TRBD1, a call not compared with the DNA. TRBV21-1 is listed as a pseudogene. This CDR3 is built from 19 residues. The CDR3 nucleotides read TGTGCCAGCAGCAAAGTTGGGGGGCCTAGGGAACAGGAAACCTACGAGCAGTACTTC. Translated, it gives CASSKVGGPREQETYEQYF.

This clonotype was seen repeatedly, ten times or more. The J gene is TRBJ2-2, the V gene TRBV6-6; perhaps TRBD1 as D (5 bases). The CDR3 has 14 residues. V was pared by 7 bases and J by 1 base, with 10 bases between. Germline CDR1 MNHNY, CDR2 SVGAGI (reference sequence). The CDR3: CASKGGQNTGELFF. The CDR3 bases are TGTGCCAGCAAGGGCGGACAGAACACCGGGGAGCTGTTTTTT.

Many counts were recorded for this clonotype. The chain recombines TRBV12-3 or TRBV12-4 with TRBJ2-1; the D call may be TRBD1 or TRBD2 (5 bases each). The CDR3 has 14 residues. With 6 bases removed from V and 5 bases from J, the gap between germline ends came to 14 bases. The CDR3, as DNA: TGTGCCAGCAGACCGGGACCTAGCAACAATGAGCAGTTCTTC. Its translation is CASRPGPSNNEQFF.

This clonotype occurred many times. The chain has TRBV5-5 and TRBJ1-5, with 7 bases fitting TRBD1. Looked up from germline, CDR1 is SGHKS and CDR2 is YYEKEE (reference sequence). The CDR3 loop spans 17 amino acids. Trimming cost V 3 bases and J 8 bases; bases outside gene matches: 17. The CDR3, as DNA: TGTGCCAGCAGCTGGGAACTCGGGCAGGGGGGGATTAAGCCCCAGCATTTT. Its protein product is CASSWELGQGGIKPQHF.

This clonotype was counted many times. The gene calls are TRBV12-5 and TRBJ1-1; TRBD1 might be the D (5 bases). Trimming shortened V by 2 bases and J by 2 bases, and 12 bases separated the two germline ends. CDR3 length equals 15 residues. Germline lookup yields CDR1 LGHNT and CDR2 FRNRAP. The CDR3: CASGLTGHGNTEAFF. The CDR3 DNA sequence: TGTGCTAGTGGTTTGACAGGACATGGCAACACTGAAGCTTTCTTT.

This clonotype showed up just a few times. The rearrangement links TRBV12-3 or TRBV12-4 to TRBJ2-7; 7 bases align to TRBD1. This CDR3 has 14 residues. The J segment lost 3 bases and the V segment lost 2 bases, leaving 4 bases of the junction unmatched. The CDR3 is CASSLRGGFYEQYF. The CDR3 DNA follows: TGTGCCAGCAGTTTACGAGGGGGCTTCTACGAGCAGTACTTC.

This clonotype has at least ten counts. The CDR3 DNA reads as TGCGCCAACTCATCCCCAGGGGCATCAAATGAAAAACTGTTTTTT. Residues: CANSSPGASNEKLFF. The rearrangement joins TRBV10-2 to TRBJ1-4; tentatively, D is TRBD1 (6 bases). In germline, CDR1 is WSHSY, CDR2 SAAADI. This CDR3 has 15 amino acids. V was shortened by 10 bases and J by 5 bases, with 20 bases between the two germline ends.